This T cell receptor (beta chain) appears in the sequencing data of a study of blood T cell repertoires in COVID-19. On the study more broadly: Sites across the United States, Italy and Spain contributed samples from acute and convalescent COVID-19. Sample material is recorded as cDNA or gDNA derived from T cells, B-cell-depleted T cells, or PBMCs.

The authors' processing: The assay estimated nucleated cells by amplifying reference gene primers. Assay: immunoSEQ multiplex PCR; the TCRdb copy retains only in-frame clones and omits some. D and trimming were read from the DNA, whereas the V and J calls and clone size are those reported in that table. The sample lists tens of thousands of clones, 80% occurring once. With respect to this clone: Other nucleotide sequences in the sample specify the same CDR3.

This CDR3 region has 14 residues. After removal of 6 bases from V and 0 bases from J, the junction contained 1 base not matched to a gene. The germline CDR1 and CDR2 sequences are LNHDA and SQIVND (reference sequence). The chain employs TRBV19 and TRBJ1-4, with TRBD1 identical over 7 bases. Sequencing was carried out using peripheral blood. The source is a woman older than 75 with acute or convalescent COVID-19. CDR3 coding DNA: TGTGCCAGTAGCGGGACAGCAACTAATGAAAAACTGTTTTTT. Translation: CASSGTATNEKLFF.